This T cell receptor beta chain is from a study of tumor and adjacent non-tumor tissue in lung cancer. Background on the study: The cohort had roughly 11 adenocarcinoma, a couple of squamous cell and 1 small cell patients. The patients, 9 to 11 men and roughly 5 women, were roughly 31 to 85 with stage I to III disease.

The germline V gene has CDR1 SGHAT and CDR2 FQDESV (reference sequence). The CDR3 sequence is 15 residues long. This sample's RNA came from whole unsorted tissue. Notes on the study in general: Higher tumor TCR diversity was associated with shorter survival.

TCRbeta libraries were built with three rounds of nested PCR, modified from ARM-PCR. TCRdb fed the multiplex PCR reads into MiXCR, producing one record per CDR3 protein. The sample lists 200,000 to 250,000 distinct CDR3 sequences, about 71% occurring once. Regarding this clonotype: Its target is not known. Relative to the germline gene, one junction end is altered; a read error may explain this.

The V and J genes are TRBV11-1 and TRBJ2-3; no clear D gene. The sample was lung tumor tissue. The source of this sequence is a man aged 60 to 75 with non-small cell lung cancer. CDR3 sequence: CASQRTVGRTDTHYF. CDR3 nucleotide sequence: TGTGCCAGCCAGAGAACAGTAGGAAGAACAGATACGCACTATTTT.